A selection of T cell receptor beta chains follows, all from one sample in a study of glioma-infiltrating T cells. From the multiplex PCR reads, TCRdb called clonotypes with MiXCR, one entry per CDR3 protein. The sample contains 160,000 or so distinct CDR3 sequences, around 45% of which appear only once. The sample consisted of glioma tissue, nonneoplastic brain tissue, or PBMCs (not recorded which). These receptors were obtained from a human donor with low-grade glioma or glioblastoma, undergoing nonglioma brain surgery, or in good health (not recorded which). The CDR3 runs from the conserved cysteine through the conserved F or W. Each record gives: CDR3 DNA, CDR3 protein, D gene, clone size, J gene, V gene. A D gene is named only where the DNA matches it firmly. Size is stated for part of the rows, as once, few or many counts, or as a class when the clone is expanded.

TGCGCCAGCAGCTTGGTGGCAGGGGCGAACACTGAAGCTTTCTTT,CASSLVAGANTEAFF,-,-,TRBJ1-1,TRBV5-1
TGTGCCAGCAGCTCCCTTGAACCCGGAACAGATACGCAGTATTTT,CASSSLEPGTDTQYF,-,many,TRBJ2-3,TRBV7-9
TGCGCCAGCAGCGCGGGACTGATCAACTATGGCTACACCTTC,CASSAGLINYGYTF,-,-,TRBJ1-2,TRBV5-1
TGCGCCAGCAGCCAAGAGACGACTACCTACGAGCAGTACTTC,CASSQETTTYEQYF,-,few,TRBJ2-7,TRBV4-1
TGTGCCAGCAGCTTAGAAGCGCTAAGCCAAACAGATACGCAGTATTTT,CASSLEALSQTDTQYF,-,few,TRBJ2-3,TRBV7-9
TGTGCCAGCAGACCGGGAGGGCCGGGTGAGCAGTTCTTC,CASRPGGPGEQFF,TRBD2,many,TRBJ2-1,TRBV2
TGCAGTGCTAGAGTGCGGCAGGGGGCGCGTGGCTACACCTTC,CSARVRQGARGYTF,TRBD1,many,TRBJ1-2,TRBV20-1
TGCAGCGTTGATACCGGGACAGGGGGCGGAAAACTGTTTTTT,CSVDTGTGGGKLFF,TRBD1,-,TRBJ1-4,TRBV29-1
TGCAGCGGGCTATTAGCGGGAGGCAATGAGCAGTTCTTC,CSGLLAGGNEQFF,TRBD2,-,TRBJ2-1,TRBV29-1
TGTGCCAGCAGTCCGTACCGAGACACCGGGGAGCTGTTTTTT,CASSPYRDTGELFF,-,many,TRBJ2-2,TRBV28
TGTGCCAGCAGTTTCTTCCGGGAGAACACAGATACGCAGTATTTT,CASSFFRENTDTQYF,-,many,TRBJ2-3,TRBV28
TGCAGTGCTAGTAAGGGTCGGAATCAGCCCCAGCATTTT,CSASKGRNQPQHF,-,-,TRBJ1-5,TRBV20-1
TGTGCCAGCGGACTAGCGGGTACGAATGAGCAGTTCTTC,CASGLAGTNEQFF,TRBD2,many,TRBJ2-1,TRBV6-1